This passage covers 27 T cell receptor beta chains from one sample sequenced in a study of cytomegalovirus exposure and HLA in healthy donors. This table comes from immunoSEQ multiplex PCR, and its TCRdb copy is limited to in-frame clones, with some not included. The sample has 150,000 to 180,000 clones, about 82% seen once. The sequencing sample was made of PBMCs. The source is a human donor in good health.

The chain carries TRBV29-1 and TRBJ2-5; D unresolved. The end of the DNA is better explained by TRBJ2-7, so the J call may be wrong. CDR3 length: 13 residues. Germline V gene lookup returns CDR1 SQVTM and CDR2 ANQGSEA. Here the CDR3 DNA reads TGCAGCGTTGGGGCACCCGCCTCCTACGAGCAGTACTTC. Its translation: CSVGAPASYEQYF.

The rearrangement joins TRBV2 to TRBJ1-6; D is unclear. The CDR3 spans 14 residues. The V gene's germline CDR1 is SNHLY and CDR2 FYNNEI. V gave up 8 bases and J gave up 10 bases, with 18 bases separating them. CDR3 in amino acids: CASQQLYPISPLHF. In DNA, the CDR3 is TGTGCCAGCCAACAGCTCTACCCAATATCACCCCTCCACTTT.

As concerns this clone: The same CDR3 arises from other DNA sequences in this sample as well. This sequence joins TRBV20-1 and TRBJ2-1; 8 positions match TRBD2. Per germline, CDR1 DFQATT and CDR2 SNEGSKA (reference sequence). V trimming: 6 bases; J trimming: 9 bases; junction bases outside the gene matches: 1. This CDR3 is 10 amino acids long. CDR3 in amino acids: CSARGGEQFF. Written as DNA, the CDR3 is TGCAGTGCCCGGGGGGGTGAGCAGTTCTTC.

This chain uses TRBV7-6 with TRBJ2-7, with D tentatively TRBD1 (6 bases). Germline CDR1 SGHVS, CDR2 FNYEAQ. Trimming cost V 1 base and J 1 base, with 14 bases left between them. The CDR3 runs to 16 residues. CDR3 amino acids: CASSLGGSRGSYEQYF. CDR3 DNA: TGTGCCAGCAGCTTAGGGGGGTCCAGGGGTTCCTACGAGCAGTACTTC.

The V call is TRBV27, the J call TRBJ1-2; D remains ambiguous. The germline V gene has CDR1 MNHEY and CDR2 SMNVEV (reference sequence). Trimming took 7 bases from V and 4 from J, leaving 16 bases between them. The CDR3 has 14 residues. This chain's CDR3 is CASKSVGGPYGYTF. Written as DNA, the CDR3 is TGTGCCAGCAAGTCGGTCGGCGGCCCCTATGGCTACACCTTC.

J is TRBJ1-1 and V is TRBV9; D may be TRBD1 (5 bases). The germline gives CDR1 SGDLS, CDR2 YYNGEE. Trimming removed 3 bases from V and 0 bases from J, with 15 bases in between. The CDR3 is 16 amino acids. The CDR3 loop reads CASSAHLTAVNTEAFF. The CDR3 DNA reads as TGTGCCAGCAGCGCCCATTTGACAGCCGTGAACACTGAAGCTTTCTTT.

V is TRBV28 and J is TRBJ2-7; no reliable D call. The germline gives CDR1 MDHEN, CDR2 SYDVKM. This CDR3 region has 12 residues. The germline V and J ends were trimmed by 5 bases and 4 bases, with 9 bases remaining between them. The DNA for the CDR3 is TGTGCCAGCAGTCACTCCCCATACGAGCAGTACTTC. This encodes CASSHSPYEQYF.

This sequence joins TRBV12-5 and TRBJ2-1; 9 positions agree with TRBD2. J was trimmed by 9 bases and V by 2 bases; bases with no gene match: 8. The CDR3 loop spans 15 amino acids. Germline CDR1 is LGHNT and CDR2 is FRNRAP. CDR3 DNA sequence: TGTGCTAGTGGTTTGTGGGGCGGGGGGGTTTTTGAGCAGTTCTTC. This sequence encodes CASGLWGGGVFEQFF.

The J gene is TRBJ1-5, the V gene TRBV4-1; 7 bases are a match to TRBD1. With V trimmed by 2 bases and J by 5 bases, 3 bases remained unmatched. The CDR3 consists of 14 residues. Germline V gives CDR1 MGHRA, CDR2 YSYEKL. CDR3 residues: CASSQKTGDQPQHF. Here the CDR3 DNA reads TGCGCCAGCAGCCAAAAAACAGGGGATCAGCCCCAGCATTTT.

The rearrangement links TRBV9 to TRBJ1-1, with D possibly matching TRBD1 (5 bases). This CDR3 has 17 amino acids. Germline V CDR1 and CDR2: SGDLS, YYNGEE. V was pared by 0 bases and J by 1 base, with 16 bases between. DNA for the CDR3: TGTGCCAGCAGCGTAGGGACCTCGGGGGGTCGGAACACTGAAGCTTTCTTT. Translation gives CASSVGTSGGRNTEAFF.

The chain is built from TRBV7-2 and TRBJ2-7, with 8 bases aligning to TRBD2. CDR3 length: 14 residues. V shed 3 bases, J shed 2 bases, and the junction held 3 bases outside the gene matches. In germline, CDR1 is SGHTA, CDR2 FQGNSA. CDR3 coding DNA: TGTGCCAGCAGCTTGAGCGGGGGAACCTACGAGCAGTACTTC. Encoded protein: CASSLSGGTYEQYF. Full variable domain (missing parts from reference TRBV7-2 and TRBJ2-7): GAGVSQSPSNKVTEKGKDVELRCDPISGHTALYWYRQSLGQGLEFLIYFQGNSAPDKSGLPSDRFSAERTGGSVSTLTIQRTQQEDSAVYLCASSLSGGTYEQYFGPGTRLTVT.

The chain uses TRBV13 and TRBJ1-1; TRBD1 might be the D (6 bases). CDR3 length: 23 residues. Trimming removed 4 bases at V and 0 bases at J, with 36 bases between. Germline V gene sequence: CDR1 PRHDT, CDR2 FYEKMQ (reference sequence). CDR3 loop: CASSYLNRRDIGQRGFLNTEAFF. CDR3 bases: TGTGCCAGCAGCTACCTAAACCGACGGGACATAGGTCAAAGGGGTTTCTTGAACACTGAAGCTTTCTTT.

J is TRBJ1-1 and V is TRBV13, with D possibly TRBD1 on 5 matching bases. Germline CDR1 reads PRHDT; CDR2 reads FYEKMQ (reference sequence). V was shortened by 10 bases and J by 4 bases, with 16 bases between the two germline ends. The CDR3 runs to 13 residues. The CDR3 loop reads CAMTERGGTEAFF. The CDR3 DNA is TGTGCCATGACGGAACGGGGGGGCACTGAAGCTTTCTTT.

The chain is built from TRBV9 and TRBJ2-1; 8 bases match TRBD1. The ends lost 4 bases at V and 12 bases at J; junction bases unmatched: 9. The germline gives CDR1 SGDLS, CDR2 YYNGEE. CDR3 length: 13 amino acids. The CDR3 region has the DNA TGTGCCAGCAGCCCGGGACAGGAGTGGATGCAGTTCTTC. The encoded protein is CASSPGQEWMQFF.

This clone is a singleton in its sample. V is TRBV29-1 and J is TRBJ1-2; 12 bases line up with TRBD1. Germline loops: CDR1 SQVTM, CDR2 ANQGSEA. The trim removed 7 bases at V and 8 bases at J, leaving 8 bases unmatched. The CDR3 runs 13 residues. Here the CDR3 DNA reads TGCAGCGGATTGGGACAGGGGGCTGTCGGCTACACCTTC. Translated, it gives CSGLGQGAVGYTF.

This clone was seen a single time. The V and J genes are TRBV7-6 and TRBJ2-5; D gene unclear. Trimming left V 5 bases short and J 5 bases short, with 6 bases between. The CDR3 contains 11 residues. Germline V gene sequence: CDR1 SGHVS, CDR2 FNYEAQ. The CDR3 nucleotides read TGTGCCAGCAGCCAGATGGAGACCCAGTACTTC. Translation gives CASSQMETQYF.

This clone has only one observation. The chain combines TRBV7-2 with TRBJ1-2; 8 bases are a match to TRBD1. The CDR3 is 16 amino acids. Germline CDR1 SGHTA, CDR2 FQGNSA. V trimming: 7 bases; J trimming: 4 bases; junction bases outside the gene matches: 14. CDR3 bases: TGTGCCAGCACCACTCTCCTCAGGGGGCAGGGCTATGGCTACACCTTC. It is translated as CASTTLLRGQGYGYTF.

The J gene is TRBJ2-1, the V gene TRBV6-6, with TRBD1 matching over 8 bases. This CDR3 is built from 16 residues. Germline trimming cut 6 bases from V and 3 bases from J; bases unmatched to any gene: 10. Per the germline V gene, CDR1 is MNHNY and CDR2 is SVGAGI (reference sequence). The CDR3 DNA is TGTGCCAGCAGCCGCTTGGACAGGGTGGGCTACAATGAGCAGTTCTTC. Translating it yields CASSRLDRVGYNEQFF.

With regard to this clone: Other DNA variants within this sample encode the same CDR3. The chain carries TRBV7-9 and TRBJ1-1; maybe TRBD1 (6 bases). V was pared by 3 bases and J by 1 base, with 9 bases between. Germline V gene lookup returns CDR1 SEHNR and CDR2 FQNEAQ (reference sequence). The CDR3 totals 14 residues. This chain's CDR3 is CASSFGQTNTEAFF. The CDR3, as DNA: TGTGCCAGCAGCTTCGGACAGACGAACACTGAAGCTTTCTTT. Full variable domain (remainder filled in from reference TRBV7-9 and TRBJ1-1): DTGVSQNPRHKITKRGQNVTFRCDPISEHNRLYWYRQTLGQGPEFLTYFQNEAQLEKSRLLSDRFSAERPKGSFSTLEIQRTEQGDSAMYLCASSFGQTNTEAFFGQGTRLTVV.

This clone has a single count. V usage is TRBV30 and J usage is TRBJ2-1, with a tentative D call TRBD2 (7 bases). Trimming stripped 4 bases from V and 0 bases from J, with 22 bases between. The CDR3 is made up of 18 amino acids. The germline V gene has CDR1 GTSNPN and CDR2 SVGIG (reference sequence). This chain's CDR3 is CAWKGGLTSKSSYNEQFF. CDR3 nucleotide sequence: TGTGCCTGGAAAGGGGGATTGACTAGCAAGAGCTCCTACAATGAGCAGTTCTTC.

In its sample, this clone was seen once. The V gene is TRBV28, the J gene TRBJ1-2; D is perhaps TRBD1 (6 bases). This CDR3 is 11 amino acids long. CDR1 MDHEN and CDR2 SYDVKM come from the germline V gene. Trimming pared 8 bases from V and 4 bases from J, leaving 8 bases between. The CDR3 coding sequence is TGTGCCAGCGGACAGCTCTATGGCTACACCTTC. It codes for CASGQLYGYTF.

The genes are TRBV19 and TRBJ1-5; TRBD1 matches at 9 bases. CDR3 length: 13 residues. Germline CDR1 LNHDA, CDR2 SQIVND (reference sequence). Trimming removed 6 bases from V and 6 bases from J; junction bases left unmatched: 3. The CDR3: CASSRTGVQPQHF. The CDR3 bases are TGTGCCAGTAGCCGGACAGGGGTTCAGCCCCAGCATTTT.

This chain links TRBV28 with TRBJ2-7; 9 bases agree with TRBD1. The CDR3 consists of 14 residues. Germline CDR1 reads MDHEN; CDR2 reads SYDVKM. Trimming took 5 bases from V and 2 from J; bases not matched to a gene: 4. The DNA for the CDR3 is TGTGCCAGCAGTCGCTGGACAGGGGCCTACGAGCAGTACTTC. Translating it yields CASSRWTGAYEQYF.

The V gene is TRBV19, the J gene TRBJ2-2, with a tentative D call TRBD1 (6 bases). Per germline, CDR1 LNHDA and CDR2 SQIVND (reference sequence). The CDR3 sequence is 16 residues long. V lost 2 bases to trimming and J lost 1 base, with 11 bases between them. The CDR3, as DNA: TGTGCCAGTAGTATATACAGGGTAGGGAACACCGGGGAGCTGTTTTTT. This encodes CASSIYRVGNTGELFF.

This sequence joins TRBV18 and TRBJ1-2, with 8 positions matching TRBD1. The CDR3 runs to 13 residues. Per the germline V gene, CDR1 is KGHSH and CDR2 is LQKENI. V was pared by 4 bases and J by 12 bases, with 10 bases of the junction left unmatched. This CDR3 is CASSHDRGAIDTF. CDR3 sequence (DNA): TGTGCCAGCTCACACGACAGGGGCGCTATCGACACCTTC. The full variable domain, in which reference TRBV18 and TRBJ1-2 provide the parts outside the CDR3, is NAGVMQNPRHLVRRRGQEARLRCSPMKGHSHVYWYRQLPEEGLKFMVYLQKENIIDESGMPKERFSAEFPKEGPSILRIQQVVRGDSAAYFCASSHDRGAIDTFGSGTRLTVV.

This chain uses TRBV5-6 with TRBJ1-2; maybe TRBD1 (6 bases). There are 14 residues in the CDR3. Germline V lookup: CDR1 SGHDT, CDR2 YYEEEE. V was cut by 3 bases and J by 8 bases, with 17 bases left in between. The CDR3 sequence: CASSWGRGENGYTF. For the CDR3, the DNA is TGTGCCAGCAGCTGGGGCAGGGGTGAGAACGGCTACACCTTC.

J is TRBJ1-2 and V is TRBV10-3; TRBD1 matches at 7 bases. Germline V lookup: CDR1 ENHRY, CDR2 SYGVKD. The CDR3 has 13 residues. J gave up 2 bases and V 5 bases, and 2 bases lay outside the gene matches. The DNA for the CDR3 is TGTGCCATCAGTTCACAGGGGAACTATGGCTACACCTTC. Its protein is CAISSQGNYGYTF.